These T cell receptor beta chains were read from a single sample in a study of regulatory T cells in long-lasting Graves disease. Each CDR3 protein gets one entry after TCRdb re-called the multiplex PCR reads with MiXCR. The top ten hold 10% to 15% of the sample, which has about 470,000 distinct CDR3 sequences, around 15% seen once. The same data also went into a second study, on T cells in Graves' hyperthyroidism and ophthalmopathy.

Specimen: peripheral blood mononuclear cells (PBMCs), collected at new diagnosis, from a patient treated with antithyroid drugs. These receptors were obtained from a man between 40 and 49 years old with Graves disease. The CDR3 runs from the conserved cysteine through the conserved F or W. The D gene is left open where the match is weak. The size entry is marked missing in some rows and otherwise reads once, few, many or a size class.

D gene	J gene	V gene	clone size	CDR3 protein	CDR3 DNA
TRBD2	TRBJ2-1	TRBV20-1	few	CSAPGASSGINNEQFF	TGCAGTGCTCCCGGCGCCTCTAGCGGGATAAACAATGAGCAGTTCTTC
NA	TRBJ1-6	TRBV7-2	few	CASSLYDYSPLHF	TGTGCCAGCAGCTTATACGATTATTCACCCCTCCACTTT
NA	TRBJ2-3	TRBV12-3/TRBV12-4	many	CASRETTDTQYF	TGTGCCAGCAGGGAGACCACAGATACGCAGTATTTT
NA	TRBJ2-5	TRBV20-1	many	CSARRQEGVIETQYF	TGCAGTGCTCGACGGCAAGAGGGGGTGATAGAGACCCAGTACTTC
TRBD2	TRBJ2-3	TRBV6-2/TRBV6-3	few	CASSGTREDTQYF	TGTGCCAGCAGTGGGACTAGAGAAGATACGCAGTATTTT
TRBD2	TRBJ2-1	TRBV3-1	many	CASSPSGSTYNEQFF	TGTGCCAGCAGCCCCAGCGGGAGCACCTACAATGAGCAGTTCTTC
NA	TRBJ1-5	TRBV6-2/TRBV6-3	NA	CASSRGNQPQHF	TGTGCCAGCAGTAGGGGTAATCAGCCCCAGCATTTT
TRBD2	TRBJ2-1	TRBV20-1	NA	CSAHSNPSGRANEQFF	TGCAGTGCCCATTCAAACCCTAGCGGGAGGGCCAATGAGCAGTTCTTC
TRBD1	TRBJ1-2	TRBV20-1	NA	CSARVAGTGVGYTF	TGCAGTGCTAGAGTTGCCGGGACAGGGGTCGGCTACACCTTC
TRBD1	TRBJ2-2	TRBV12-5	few	CASGPGQGVNTGELFF	TGTGCTAGTGGTCCCGGACAGGGGGTTAACACCGGGGAGCTGTTTTTT
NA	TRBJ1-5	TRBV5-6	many	CASSLAREGQPQHF	TGTGCCAGCAGCTTGGCCAGGGAGGGTCAGCCCCAGCATTTT
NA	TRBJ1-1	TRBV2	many	CASSYRRNTEAFF	TGTGCCAGCAGTTACAGGAGGAACACTGAAGCTTTCTTT
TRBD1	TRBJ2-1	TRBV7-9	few	CASSRGQYDEQFF	TGTGCCAGCAGCCGGGGACAGTACGATGAGCAGTTCTTC
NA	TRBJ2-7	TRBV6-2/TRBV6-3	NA	CASRRSQGTEQYF	TGTGCCAGCAGAAGGAGTCAGGGGACCGAGCAGTACTTC
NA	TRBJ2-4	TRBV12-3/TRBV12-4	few	CASTPGLAKNIQYF	TGTGCCAGCACCCCCGGGTTGGCCAAAAACATTCAGTACTTC
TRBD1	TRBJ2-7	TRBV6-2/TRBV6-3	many	CASSTDRGYEQYF	TGTGCCAGCAGTACAGACAGGGGCTACGAGCAGTACTTC
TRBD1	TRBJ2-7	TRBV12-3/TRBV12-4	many	CASRKGQGATYEQYF	TGTGCCAGCAGAAAGGGACAGGGGGCCACCTACGAGCAGTACTTC